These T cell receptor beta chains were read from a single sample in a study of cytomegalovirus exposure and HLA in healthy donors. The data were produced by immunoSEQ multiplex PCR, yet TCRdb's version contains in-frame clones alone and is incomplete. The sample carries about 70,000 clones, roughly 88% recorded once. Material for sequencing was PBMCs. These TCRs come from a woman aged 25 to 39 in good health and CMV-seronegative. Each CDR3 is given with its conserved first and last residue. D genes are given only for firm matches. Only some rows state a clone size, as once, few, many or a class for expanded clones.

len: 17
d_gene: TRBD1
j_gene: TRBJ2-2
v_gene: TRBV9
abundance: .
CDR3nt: TGTGCCAGCACCCTAAATCCTCAGGGGGCGGACACCGGGGAGCTGTTTTTT
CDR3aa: CASTLNPQGADTGELFF

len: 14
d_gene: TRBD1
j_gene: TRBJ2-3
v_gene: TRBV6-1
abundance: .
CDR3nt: TGTGCCAGCACCAGAGGACAGGGGGCAGATACGCAGTATTTT
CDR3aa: CASTRGQGADTQYF

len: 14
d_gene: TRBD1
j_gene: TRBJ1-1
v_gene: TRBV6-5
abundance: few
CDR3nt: TGTGCCAGCAGTTACAGGGGGCGGTTGGCTGAAGCTTTCTTT
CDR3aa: CASSYRGRLAEAFF

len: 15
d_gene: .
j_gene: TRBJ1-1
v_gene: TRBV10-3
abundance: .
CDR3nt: TGTGCCATCAGTGAGCTCTTGGGGGGGAACACTGAAGCTTTCTTT
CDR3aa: CAISELLGGNTEAFF

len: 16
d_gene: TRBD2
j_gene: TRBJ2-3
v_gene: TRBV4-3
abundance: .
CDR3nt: TGCGCCAGCAGCCATGAACGGACTAGCGCCACAGATACGCAGTATTTT
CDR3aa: CASSHERTSATDTQYF

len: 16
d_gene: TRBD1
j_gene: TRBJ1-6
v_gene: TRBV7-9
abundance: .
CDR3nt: TGTGCCAGCAGCGTAGCTAGACAGGGGAGAAGCTCACCCCTCCACTTT
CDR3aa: CASSVARQGRSSPLHF

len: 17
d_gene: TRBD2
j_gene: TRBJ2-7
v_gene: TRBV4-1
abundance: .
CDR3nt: TGCGCCAGCAGCCAAGGGCTTTCTAGCGGGAGTATATACGAGCAGTACTTC
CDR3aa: CASSQGLSSGSIYEQYF

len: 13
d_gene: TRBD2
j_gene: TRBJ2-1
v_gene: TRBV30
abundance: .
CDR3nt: TGTGTTGGGGGGCTAGCGGGAGTTCGGGAGCAGTTCTTC
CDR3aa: CVGGLAGVREQFF

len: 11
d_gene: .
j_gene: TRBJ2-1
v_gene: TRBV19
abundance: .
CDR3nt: TGTGCCAGTAGTCCGGGCAATGAGCAGTTCTTC
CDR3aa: CASSPGNEQFF

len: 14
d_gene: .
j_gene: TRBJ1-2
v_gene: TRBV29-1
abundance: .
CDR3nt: TGCAGCGTTGAAATTGTGCAGGGGACGGGAGGCTACACCTTC
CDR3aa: CSVEIVQGTGGYTF

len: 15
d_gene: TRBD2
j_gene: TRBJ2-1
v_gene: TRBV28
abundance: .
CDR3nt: TGTGCCAGCAGCCTCAGCGGGAGAATCGAAAATGAGCAGTTCTTC
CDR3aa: CASSLSGRIENEQFF

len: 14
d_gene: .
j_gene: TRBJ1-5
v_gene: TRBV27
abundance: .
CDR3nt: TGTGCCAGCAGTTTGGAGGATAGCAATCAGCCCCAGCATTTT
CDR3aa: CASSLEDSNQPQHF

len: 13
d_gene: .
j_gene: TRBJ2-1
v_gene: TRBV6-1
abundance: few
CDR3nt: TGTGCCAGCAGGGGCCCATATTCGGATGAGCAGTTCTTC
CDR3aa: CASRGPYSDEQFF

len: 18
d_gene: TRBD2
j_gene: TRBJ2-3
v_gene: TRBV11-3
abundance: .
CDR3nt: TGTGCCAGCAGCCTGGGGATAGGAGGTAGCGGGGGCACAGATACGCAGTATTTT
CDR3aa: CASSLGIGGSGGTDTQYF

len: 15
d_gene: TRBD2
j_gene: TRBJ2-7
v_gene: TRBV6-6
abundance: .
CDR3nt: TGTGCCAGCAGCCCTAGCGGGCGAAGCTCCTACGAGCAGTACTTC
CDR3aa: CASSPSGRSSYEQYF

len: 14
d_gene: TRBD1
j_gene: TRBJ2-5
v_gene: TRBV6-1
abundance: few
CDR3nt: TGTGCCAGCTACGGGACAGCGGAGAAAGAGACCCAGTACTTC
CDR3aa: CASYGTAEKETQYF

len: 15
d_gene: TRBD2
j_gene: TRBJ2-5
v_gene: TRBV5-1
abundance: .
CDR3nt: TGCGCCAGCAGCTTGGGGACTAGCGGCCGGGGAACCCAGTACTTC
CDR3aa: CASSLGTSGRGTQYF

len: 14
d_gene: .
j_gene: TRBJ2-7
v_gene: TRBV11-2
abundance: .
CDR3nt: TGTGCCAGCAGCCCCTGGAGGGGAGTCGATGAGCAGTACTTC
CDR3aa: CASSPWRGVDEQYF

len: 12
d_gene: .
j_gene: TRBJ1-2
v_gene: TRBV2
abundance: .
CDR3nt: TGTGCCACCCATGGGCTGACCTATGGCTACACCTTC
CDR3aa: CATHGLTYGYTF

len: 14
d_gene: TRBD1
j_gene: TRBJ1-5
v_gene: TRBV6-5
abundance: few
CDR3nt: TGTGCCAGCAGTTTACAGGGGGGCAATCAGCCCCAGCATTTT
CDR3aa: CASSLQGGNQPQHF

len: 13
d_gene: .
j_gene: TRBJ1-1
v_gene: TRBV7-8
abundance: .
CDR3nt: TGTGCCAGCAGCGCGCAGGAGGAAAGTGAAGCTTTCTTT
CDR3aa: CASSAQEESEAFF

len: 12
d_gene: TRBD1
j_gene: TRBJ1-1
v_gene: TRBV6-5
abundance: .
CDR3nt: TGTGCCAGCAGGGGGACAGGGGATGAAGCTTTCTTT
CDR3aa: CASRGTGDEAFF

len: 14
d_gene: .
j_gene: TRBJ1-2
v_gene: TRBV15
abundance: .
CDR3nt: TGTGCCACCAGCAGAGGTCGGGGGGTCTATGGCTACACCTTC
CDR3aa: CATSRGRGVYGYTF

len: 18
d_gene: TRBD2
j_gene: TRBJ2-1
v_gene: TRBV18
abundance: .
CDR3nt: TGTGCCAGCTCACCACTTCAACTAGCGGGAGCCCTCTACAATGAGCAGTTCTTC
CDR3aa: CASSPLQLAGALYNEQFF

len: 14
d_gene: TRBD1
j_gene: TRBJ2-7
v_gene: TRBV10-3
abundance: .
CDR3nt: TGTGCCATCAGTGGATCGGGACAGTGGATGGGGCAGTACTTC
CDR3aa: CAISGSGQWMGQYF

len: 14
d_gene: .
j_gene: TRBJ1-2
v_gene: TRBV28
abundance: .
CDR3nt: TGTGCCAGCAGTTTACAAGGGGCGAGGCACGGCTACACCTTC
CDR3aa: CASSLQGARHGYTF

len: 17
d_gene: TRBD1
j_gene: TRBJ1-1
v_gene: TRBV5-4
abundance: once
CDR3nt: TGTGCCAGCAGCTTGGAGGACAGGGCGGCCCTGAACACTGAAGCTTTCTTT
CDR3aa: CASSLEDRAALNTEAFF

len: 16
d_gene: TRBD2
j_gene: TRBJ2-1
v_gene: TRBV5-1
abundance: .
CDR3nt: TGCGCCAGCAGCTTGGTTCCCAGCGGGAGAAGAGATGAGCAGTTCTTC
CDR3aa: CASSLVPSGRRDEQFF

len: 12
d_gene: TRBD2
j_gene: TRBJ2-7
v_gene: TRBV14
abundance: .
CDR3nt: TGTGCCAGCAGCCGTTCTAGCGGAGGGCAGTACTTC
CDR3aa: CASSRSSGGQYF

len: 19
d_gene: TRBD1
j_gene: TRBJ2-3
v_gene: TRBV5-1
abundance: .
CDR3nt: TGCGCCAGCAGCGCCCGGGACAGCGACGCGTTATCTAGCACAGATACGCAGTATTTT
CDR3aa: CASSARDSDALSSTDTQYF

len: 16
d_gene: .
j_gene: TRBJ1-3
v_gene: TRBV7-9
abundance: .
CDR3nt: TGTGCCAGCAGCACTTATAGGGGCTCCACTGGAAACACCATATATTTT
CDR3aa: CASSTYRGSTGNTIYF

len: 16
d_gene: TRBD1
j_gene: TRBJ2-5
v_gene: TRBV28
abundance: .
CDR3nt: TGTGCCAGCAGTTTCCGGGACAGGGGTCGTGTAGAGACCCAGTACTTC
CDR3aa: CASSFRDRGRVETQYF

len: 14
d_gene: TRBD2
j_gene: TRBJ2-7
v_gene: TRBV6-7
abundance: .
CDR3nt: TGTGCCAGCAGCGGGGGGAAACAGGTTTCCGAGCAGTACTTC
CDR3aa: CASSGGKQVSEQYF